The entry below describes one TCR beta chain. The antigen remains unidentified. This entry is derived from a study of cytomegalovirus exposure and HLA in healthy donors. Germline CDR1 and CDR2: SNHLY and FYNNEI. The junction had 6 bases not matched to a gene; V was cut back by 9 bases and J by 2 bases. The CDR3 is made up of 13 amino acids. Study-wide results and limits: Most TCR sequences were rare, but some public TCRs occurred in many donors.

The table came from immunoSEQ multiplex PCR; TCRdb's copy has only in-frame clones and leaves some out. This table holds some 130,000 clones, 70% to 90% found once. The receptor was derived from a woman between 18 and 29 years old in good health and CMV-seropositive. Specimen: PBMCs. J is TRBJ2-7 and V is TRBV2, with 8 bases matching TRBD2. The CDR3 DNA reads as TGTGCCAGTATACTAGCGGAGACCTACGAGCAGTACTTC. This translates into CASILAETYEQYF.